The present TCR beta chain was sequenced within a study of blood T cell repertoires in COVID-19. Study overall: Samples of COVID-19 (acute and convalescent) were obtained from the United States, Italy and Spain. From T cells, B-cell-depleted T cells, or PBMCs came the material, which was cDNA or gDNA.

This clone was seen a single time. Per the original methods: Counts of nucleated cells, estimated from reference gene primer amplification, were obtained. Libraries were prepared by immunoSEQ multiplex PCR; TCRdb keeps only in-frame clonotypes and omits some of them. D and trimming come from the DNA, and the V and J calls and clone size come from that table. Here the sample spans about 340,000 clones, roughly 89% being singletons. The germline V gene has CDR1 MNHEY and CDR2 SMNVEV (reference sequence). V lost 6 bases and J lost 6, with 20 bases in between. The CDR3 covers 15 residues. The sequence came from a woman under 30 who had recovered from COVID-19. Sequencing was carried out using peripheral blood. The rearrangement joins TRBV27 to TRBJ1-2; weak D call: TRBD1 (6 bases). The CDR3 protein is CASRGAKPINDGYTF. The CDR3 region has the DNA TGTGCCAGCAGGGGGGCTAAGCCGATAAACGATGGCTACACCTTC.